These T cell receptor beta chains were read from a single sample in a study of blood T cells in healthy people across ages. MiXCR, applied by TCRdb to the 5' RACE reads, yields one record per CDR3 protein. The table includes roughly 1.7 million distinct CDR3 sequences, 30% to 35% detected once. Specimen: blood. These receptors originate from a woman aged 30 to 39 in good health. Each CDR3 is given with its conserved first and last residue. Fields, in order: D gene, J gene, V gene, CDR3 protein. The D gene is left open where the match is weak.

D gene: TRBD1; J gene: TRBJ1-2; V gene: TRBV20-1; CDR3 protein: CSASREGTGYGYTF
D gene: -; J gene: TRBJ1-2; V gene: TRBV3-1; CDR3 protein: CASSQDERGYTF
D gene: TRBD2; J gene: TRBJ2-1; V gene: TRBV29-1; CDR3 protein: CSVLTQTSGGGNEQFF
D gene: -; J gene: TRBJ2-3; V gene: TRBV3-1; CDR3 protein: CASSRERGITDTQYF
D gene: TRBD2; J gene: TRBJ2-7; V gene: TRBV10-3; CDR3 protein: CAISESTGGEYF
D gene: -; J gene: TRBJ2-5; V gene: TRBV6-2/TRBV6-3; CDR3 protein: CASSPADETQYF
D gene: TRBD1; J gene: TRBJ1-1; V gene: TRBV4-2; CDR3 protein: CASSQDRGGPEAFF
D gene: TRBD2; J gene: TRBJ2-3; V gene: TRBV5-6; CDR3 protein: CASSLEGLFTDTQYF
D gene: TRBD2; J gene: TRBJ2-6; V gene: TRBV20-1; CDR3 protein: CSARIAGGPAGANVLTF
D gene: TRBD2; J gene: TRBJ2-3; V gene: TRBV7-2; CDR3 protein: CASSIGAGVVDTQYF
D gene: -; J gene: TRBJ2-5; V gene: TRBV3-1; CDR3 protein: CASLSGDPYFQETQYF
D gene: TRBD2; J gene: TRBJ2-3; V gene: TRBV6-1; CDR3 protein: CASSPGLAASGNTQYF
D gene: -; J gene: TRBJ2-1; V gene: TRBV20-1; CDR3 protein: CSARDGVTRHEQFF
D gene: -; J gene: TRBJ2-5; V gene: TRBV6-1; CDR3 protein: CASSGCRAEETQYF
D gene: TRBD1; J gene: TRBJ2-3; V gene: TRBV12-3/TRBV12-4; CDR3 protein: CASASTGVSTDTQYF
D gene: -; J gene: TRBJ2-5; V gene: TRBV5-1; CDR3 protein: CASSLVDIQETQYF
D gene: -; J gene: TRBJ1-5; V gene: TRBV20-1; CDR3 protein: CSASPRNSNQPQHF
D gene: -; J gene: TRBJ2-1; V gene: TRBV4-1; CDR3 protein: CASSLGPGSHNEQFF
D gene: TRBD1; J gene: TRBJ1-4; V gene: TRBV2; CDR3 protein: CASSEALQGGNEKLFF
D gene: -; J gene: TRBJ2-7; V gene: TRBV12-3/TRBV12-4; CDR3 protein: CASSHRGGEALDYEQYF
D gene: TRBD2; J gene: TRBJ2-1; V gene: TRBV10-1; CDR3 protein: CASSGTSGGTPYNEQFF
D gene: TRBD1; J gene: TRBJ2-1; V gene: TRBV20-1; CDR3 protein: CSARGDRAPTEQFF
D gene: TRBD2; J gene: TRBJ2-3; V gene: TRBV20-1; CDR3 protein: CSARELAGGLRTDTQYF
D gene: TRBD2; J gene: TRBJ2-3; V gene: TRBV6-1; CDR3 protein: CASRTASGGDTQYF
D gene: -; J gene: TRBJ2-5; V gene: TRBV20-1; CDR3 protein: CSATDLGWGTQYF
D gene: TRBD1; J gene: TRBJ1-6; V gene: TRBV20-1; CDR3 protein: CSARAGQYNSPLHF
D gene: -; J gene: TRBJ2-7; V gene: TRBV6-5; CDR3 protein: CASGGDRDNSYEQYF
D gene: -; J gene: TRBJ1-1; V gene: TRBV9; CDR3 protein: CASSVGVATEAFF
D gene: TRBD2; J gene: TRBJ2-7; V gene: TRBV20-1; CDR3 protein: CSARKPSGYEQYF
D gene: -; J gene: TRBJ2-3; V gene: TRBV2; CDR3 protein: CASSERGGAGSTDTQYF
D gene: -; J gene: TRBJ2-5; V gene: TRBV4-1; CDR3 protein: CASSHGSGQETQYF
D gene: -; J gene: TRBJ2-1; V gene: TRBV5-1; CDR3 protein: CASSLDNGWNEQFF
D gene: TRBD2; J gene: TRBJ2-3; V gene: TRBV28; CDR3 protein: CASSLRGRVDTDTQYF
D gene: TRBD2; J gene: TRBJ2-1; V gene: TRBV7-2; CDR3 protein: CASSLAGYSGYNEQFF
D gene: TRBD1; J gene: -; V gene: TRBV4-1; CDR3 protein: CAGRQGYEQYF
D gene: TRBD2; J gene: TRBJ2-2; V gene: TRBV3-1; CDR3 protein: CASSQDIDRPSGATGELFF
D gene: -; J gene: TRBJ2-4; V gene: TRBV20-1; CDR3 protein: CSALPTGGGQLAKNIQYF
D gene: -; J gene: TRBJ2-3; V gene: TRBV6-6; CDR3 protein: CASSGPARDTQYF
D gene: -; J gene: TRBJ2-7; V gene: TRBV6-2/TRBV6-3; CDR3 protein: CASSDRISSYEQYF
D gene: TRBD2; J gene: TRBJ2-5; V gene: TRBV6-1; CDR3 protein: CASSNPLSGGHQETQYF
D gene: -; J gene: TRBJ1-6; V gene: TRBV5-1; CDR3 protein: CASSLEEGSGSPLHF
D gene: TRBD1; J gene: TRBJ1-1; V gene: TRBV20-1; CDR3 protein: CSARGPDRVEAFF
D gene: -; J gene: TRBJ1-1; V gene: TRBV20-1; CDR3 protein: CSAPTPNTEAFF
D gene: TRBD1; J gene: TRBJ1-2; V gene: TRBV10-3; CDR3 protein: CAIRDWDSPSYYGYTF
D gene: TRBD2; J gene: TRBJ2-3; V gene: TRBV6-6; CDR3 protein: CASSYAGGLDTQYF
D gene: TRBD2; J gene: TRBJ2-5; V gene: TRBV4-1; CDR3 protein: CASSQVLAGGKEAQYF
D gene: -; J gene: TRBJ2-7; V gene: TRBV20-1; CDR3 protein: CSGAESYEQYF
D gene: -; J gene: TRBJ1-1; V gene: TRBV29-1; CDR3 protein: CSAREDYRGAEAFF
D gene: TRBD1; J gene: TRBJ1-1; V gene: TRBV12-3/TRBV12-4; CDR3 protein: CASSWDRATEAFF
D gene: TRBD2; J gene: TRBJ2-1; V gene: TRBV3-1; CDR3 protein: CASSSPAGVGNEQFF
D gene: -; J gene: TRBJ2-7; V gene: TRBV11-2; CDR3 protein: CASSSRDSTPNAYEQYF
D gene: TRBD2; J gene: TRBJ2-1; V gene: TRBV12-3/TRBV12-4; CDR3 protein: CASSFFGGGASEQFF
D gene: -; J gene: TRBJ1-4; V gene: TRBV6-1; CDR3 protein: CASRGWSATNEKLFF
D gene: -; J gene: TRBJ2-7; V gene: TRBV24-1; CDR3 protein: CATSNSRGAVEEQYF
D gene: -; J gene: TRBJ1-2; V gene: TRBV4-1; CDR3 protein: CASKTQGAANYGYTF
D gene: -; J gene: TRBJ2-5; V gene: TRBV5-1; CDR3 protein: CASSISGTETQYF
D gene: -; J gene: TRBJ2-1; V gene: TRBV25-1; CDR3 protein: CASSGRAVGYNEQFF
D gene: -; J gene: TRBJ1-5; V gene: TRBV16; CDR3 protein: CASSHQGGQPQHF
D gene: -; J gene: TRBJ1-5; V gene: TRBV6-1; CDR3 protein: CASKLDRTNQPQHF
D gene: -; J gene: TRBJ2-1; V gene: TRBV4-1; CDR3 protein: CASSQGVLGSYNDNEQFF